This T cell receptor beta chain is from a study of blood T cell repertoires in COVID-19. Germline V gene lookup returns CDR1 SQVTM and CDR2 ANQGSEA. Trimming shortened V by 4 bases and J by 4 bases, and 8 bases separated the two germline ends. The CDR3 is 12 residues long. Some clones are missing from TCRdb's copy, which holds only in-frame ones; the method was immunoSEQ multiplex PCR. The sample yields about 240,000 clones, about 84% seen once. This chain uses TRBV29-1 with TRBJ1-5, with D possibly being TRBD1 (6 bases). This TCR was recovered from a man older than 75 with acute or convalescent COVID-19. What was sequenced was peripheral blood. The CDR3 is CSVAGANQPQHF. CDR3 DNA: TGCAGCGTTGCAGGGGCAAATCAGCCCCAGCATTTT.